This TCR beta chain was recovered during a study of blood T cell repertoires in COVID-19. Study overall: Acute-phase and convalescent COVID-19 samples originated in the United States, Italy and Spain. Sources were T cells, B-cell-depleted T cells, or PBMCs; the material itself was cDNA or gDNA.

Seattle researchers signed up patients amid active infection and tracked them longitudinally. Per the original data handling: Estimation of nucleated cell counts was performed using reference gene primer amplification. TCRdb keeps only in-frame clones here, not all; method: immunoSEQ multiplex PCR. The V and J calls and clone size were taken over from that table, and D and trimming were inferred from the DNA. The table includes approximately 170,000 clones, roughly 80% detected once. Germline assignment: CDR1 LNHDA and CDR2 SQIVND (reference sequence). V lost 4 bases, J lost 8 bases, and 20 bases lay in between. The CDR3 sequence is 15 residues long.

The chain carries TRBV19 and TRBJ1-2; possible D gene TRBD1, 6 bases. The receptor comes from a woman aged 70-85 years with COVID-19, enrolled during active disease. Sequences were obtained from peripheral blood. The CDR3 region is CASSKDSGTLQGYTF. The CDR3 DNA follows: TGTGCCAGTAGTAAAGACTCCGGGACACTTCAAGGCTACACCTTC.